The rows below give T cell receptor beta chains drawn from one sample of a study of siplizumab effects on memory and regulatory T cells. The assay was immunoSEQ multiplex PCR, and TCRdb's table has in-frame clones only and misses some. This sample has over 85,000 clones; 96% occur once, and the top ten carry 0.025% to 0.035%. Sequenced input: naive CD4+ T cells sorted from blood. All receptors come from a human donor in good health. The CDR3 runs from the conserved cysteine through the conserved F or W. A D gene is named only where the DNA matches it firmly. Size is stated for part of the rows, as once, few or many counts, or as a class when the clone is expanded.

J gene	clone size	V gene	D gene	CDR3 protein	CDR3 DNA
TRBJ2-5	.	TRBV10-2	TRBD2	CASRTSGGPQETQYF	TGCGCCAGCCGTACTAGCGGGGGGCCTCAAGAGACCCAGTACTTC
TRBJ2-7	.	TRBV7-9	TRBD1	CASSTIKGGLEGQYF	TGTGCCAGCAGCACCATCAAAGGGGGCTTAGAGGGGCAGTACTTC
TRBJ1-2	.	TRBV7-6	TRBD1	CASSLGTGSTSFGYTF	TGTGCCAGCAGCCTAGGGACAGGAAGTACCAGCTTTGGCTACACCTTC
TRBJ2-7	.	TRBV6-5	.	CASSRLSGAYEQYF	TGTGCCAGCAGCCGGCTTAGCGGAGCCTACGAGCAGTACTTC
TRBJ2-1	.	TRBV6-5	TRBD2	CASSLLAGGPYEQFF	TGTGCCAGCAGTCTTCTAGCGGGGGGGCCCTATGAGCAGTTCTTC
TRBJ1-1	.	TRBV7-9	TRBD1	CASSSAGTRTGGNTEAFF	TGTGCCAGCAGCTCTGCTGGTACCAGGACAGGGGGTAACACTGAAGCTTTCTTT
TRBJ2-7	.	TRBV5-4	TRBD2	CASSLLGGGLSYEQYF	TGTGCCAGCAGCTTGTTGGGCGGGGGGCTCTCCTACGAGCAGTACTTC
TRBJ2-3	.	TRBV7-2	TRBD2	CASSFRLAGGTDTQYF	TGTGCCAGCAGCTTCCGACTAGCGGGGGGCACAGATACGCAGTATTTT
TRBJ1-2	.	TRBV5-6	.	CASSPDSYGYTF	TGTGCCAGCAGCCCTGACAGTTATGGCTACACCTTC
TRBJ2-1	.	TRBV11-2	.	CASSQSSYNEQFF	TGTGCCAGCAGCCAGAGCTCCTACAATGAGCAGTTCTTC
TRBJ2-5	.	TRBV19	.	CASSRVGQPQETQYF	TGTGCCAGTAGTCGAGTTGGACAGCCCCAAGAGACCCAGTACTTC
TRBJ1-1	.	TRBV30	.	CAWTRRNTEAFF	TGTGCCTGGACTAGGCGGAACACTGAAGCTTTCTTT
TRBJ2-4	.	TRBV19	.	CASSPIGELAKNIQYF	TGTGCCAGTAGCCCTATAGGGGAACTAGCCAAAAACATTCAGTACTTC
TRBJ2-1	once	TRBV7-3	TRBD1	CASSSGTGRYNEQFF	TGTGCCAGCAGCTCGGGGACAGGGCGTTACAATGAGCAGTTCTTC
TRBJ1-5	.	TRBV19	.	CASSRPARGGGQPQHF	TGTGCCAGTAGTAGGCCAGCGCGCGGCGGTGGGCAGCCCCAGCATTTT
TRBJ2-5	.	TRBV5-1	TRBD2	CASSLARTGGLQETQYF	TGCGCCAGCAGCTTGGCCCGTACGGGGGGTCTACAAGAGACCCAGTACTTC
TRBJ2-2	.	TRBV28	.	CASSLNTGELFF	TGTGCCAGCAGTTTAAATACCGGGGAGCTGTTTTTT
TRBJ1-1	.	TRBV19	.	CASSPQRARGTEAFF	TGTGCCAGTAGCCCCCAGAGGGCGCGGGGCACTGAAGCTTTCTTT
TRBJ1-4	once	TRBV2	.	CASYRRTNEKLFF	TGTGCCAGTTACAGGAGGACTAATGAAAAACTGTTTTTT
TRBJ2-1	once	TRBV7-9	TRBD1	CASSLAGQGVKNEQFF	TGTGCCAGCAGCTTAGCGGGTCAGGGGGTAAAAAATGAGCAGTTCTTC
TRBJ2-5	.	TRBV27	TRBD1	CASSLRGDRGETQYF	TGTGCCAGCAGTTTAAGGGGGGACAGGGGAGAGACCCAGTACTTC
TRBJ1-4	.	TRBV5-3	.	CARSFASLPDQGKLFF	TGTGCCAGAAGCTTTGCTTCACTCCCAGACCAGGGGAAACTGTTTTTT